The 18 T cell receptor beta chains in this list originate from one sample, sequenced in a study of cytomegalovirus exposure and HLA in healthy donors. A multiplex PCR was run with 60 Vbeta primers and 13 Jbeta primers. Only in-frame clones appear in the TCRdb table, and some are missing; sequencing was by immunoSEQ multiplex PCR. The profile covers tens of thousands of clones, with approximately 77% appearing a single time and roughly 3.3% taken by the ten largest. The sample comprised PBMCs. The receptors originated from a woman aged 40 to 49 in good health and CMV-seropositive.

V gene TRBV7-6 combines with J gene TRBJ2-2; maybe TRBD1 (7 bases). Trimming took off 6 bases at V and 6 bases at J, with 17 bases between the two ends. This CDR3 region has 15 residues. Germline V lookup: CDR1 SGHVS, CDR2 FNYEAQ. The CDR3 DNA reads as TGTGCCAGCAGTTTCCAGGGGGGCCTCGCCGGGGAGCTGTTTTTT. Protein sequence: CASSFQGGLAGELFF. Full variable domain (remainder filled in from reference TRBV7-6 and TRBJ2-2): GAGVSQSPRYKVTKRGQDVALRCDPISGHVSLYWYRQALGQGPEFLTYFNYEAQQDKSGLPNDRFSAERPEGSISTLTIQRTEQRDSAMYRCASSFQGGLAGELFFGEGSRLTVL.

CDR3 loop: CASSPGPNTDTQYF. CDR3 bases: TGTGCCAGCAGTCCCGGTCCAAACACAGATACGCAGTATTTT. V usage is TRBV7-2 and J usage is TRBJ2-3; no definite D call. V was shortened by 6 bases and J by 2 bases, with 12 bases between the two germline ends. Germline assignment: CDR1 SGHTA and CDR2 FQGNSA. The CDR3 contains 14 residues.

The chain recombines TRBV6-5 with TRBJ1-3, with a weak D call TRBD1 (6 bases). There are 15 residues in the CDR3. In germline, CDR1 is MNHEY, CDR2 SVGAGI. V lost 4 bases, J lost 0 bases, and 10 bases lay in between. CDR3 amino acids: CASSWGQSSGNTIYF. The CDR3, as DNA: TGTGCCAGCAGTTGGGGGCAATCCTCTGGAAACACCATATATTTT.

The chain carries TRBV5-1 and TRBJ2-2; D unclear. The germline V and J ends were trimmed by 0 bases and 1 base, with 7 bases remaining between them. CDR3 size: 15 residues. Germline V gene data show CDR1 as SGHRS and CDR2 as YFSETQ. CDR3: CASSLAAENTGELFF. The CDR3 nucleotides are TGCGCCAGCAGCTTGGCCGCGGAGAACACCGGGGAGCTGTTTTTT.

This rearrangement joins TRBV27 to TRBJ2-5; tentative D call: TRBD2 (5 bases). The DNA matches TRBJ2-7 better at its end, which makes the J call doubtful. CDR3 length: 15 residues. CDR1 MNHEY and CDR2 SMNVEV come from the germline V gene (reference sequence). CDR3 amino acids: CASSLRAAIPNEQYF. The CDR3, as DNA: TGTGCCAGCAGTCTGAGGGCGGCTATCCCCAACGAGCAGTACTTC.

This clone was seen a few times. The chain couples TRBV4-1 to TRBJ1-3, with D unclear. Trimming pared 3 bases from V and 2 bases from J, leaving 8 bases between. The CDR3 runs 14 residues. Germline loops: CDR1 MGHRA, CDR2 YSYEKL. The CDR3 nucleotides read TGCGCCAGCAGCCACCCAAGCCCTGGAAACACCATATATTTT. Its translation is CASSHPSPGNTIYF.

CDR3 sequence (DNA): TGTGCCAGCTCACGACCACAGGAGGGTTTGGGTGGCTACACCTTC. Translating it yields CASSRPQEGLGGYTF. This chain joins TRBV18 and TRBJ1-2; perhaps TRBD1 as D (5 bases). V dropped 4 bases and J dropped 7 bases, with 19 bases sitting between them. Germline CDR1 is KGHSH and CDR2 is LQKENI. The CDR3 spans 15 residues. Based on the CDR3 plus reference TRBV18 and TRBJ1-2, the full variable domain is NAGVMQNPRHLVRRRGQEARLRCSPMKGHSHVYWYRQLPEEGLKFMVYLQKENIIDESGMPKERFSAEFPKEGPSILRIQQVVRGDSAAYFCASSRPQEGLGGYTFGSGTRLTVV.

The chain recombines TRBV30 with TRBJ1-5; D unresolved. V lost 0 bases and J lost 2, with 8 bases in between. The CDR3 has 14 residues. From germline, CDR1 is GTSNPN and CDR2 SVGIG (reference sequence). The CDR3 DNA follows: TGTGCCTGGAGTGTACGCCAGGGCAATCAGCCCCAGCATTTT. It yields the protein CAWSVRQGNQPQHF. The variable domain in full, with the rest retrieved from reference TRBV30 and TRBJ1-5, is SQTIHQWPATLVQPVGSPLSLECTVEGTSNPNLYWYRQAAGRGLQLLFYSVGIGQISSEVPQNLSASRPQDRQFILSSKKLLLSDSGFYLCAWSVRQGNQPQHFGDGTRLSIL.

The rearrangement uses TRBV4-1 and TRBJ1-5, with no clear D. Germline V gives CDR1 MGHRA, CDR2 YSYEKL. V lost 4 bases, J lost 0 bases, and 13 bases lay in between. This CDR3 spans 16 amino acids. CDR3 residues: CASSPVYRFSNQPQHF. The CDR3 DNA reads TGCGCCAGCAGCCCGGTCTACAGATTTAGCAATCAGCCCCAGCATTTT.

This clone was seen a few times. The V gene is TRBV6-6, the J gene TRBJ2-1; 7 bases are a match to TRBD2. Germline CDR1 MNHNY, CDR2 SVGAGI (reference sequence). The J segment lost 6 bases and the V segment lost 5 bases, leaving 4 bases of the junction unmatched. The CDR3 covers 13 residues. The CDR3 sequence: CASSPPGGNEQFF. CDR3 in DNA: TGTGCCAGCAGTCCCCCGGGGGGCAATGAGCAGTTCTTC.

This clone was detected only a few times. Written as DNA, the CDR3 is TGTGCCAGCAGCCCGCCATTCGGGACATCAAACTATGGCTACACCTTC. It translates to CASSPPFGTSNYGYTF. The V call is TRBV7-2, the J call TRBJ1-2; tentatively, D is TRBD1 (6 bases). Germline CDR1 and CDR2: SGHTA and FQGNSA. V lost 5 bases to trimming and J lost 2 bases, with 18 bases between them. The CDR3 consists of 16 residues.

The chain combines TRBV5-6 with TRBJ1-1; a weak D match, TRBD1 (6 bases). Germline CDR1 and CDR2: SGHDT and YYEEEE. Trimming pared 0 bases from V and 3 bases from J, leaving 6 bases between. CDR3 size: 13 residues. The CDR3 reads CASSLDRDTEAFF. In DNA, the CDR3 is TGTGCCAGCAGCTTGGACAGGGACACTGAAGCTTTCTTT.

V usage is TRBV7-2 and J usage is TRBJ2-5; a possible D gene is TRBD2 (7 bases). Germline V gene sequence: CDR1 SGHTA, CDR2 FQGNSA. Trimming removed 1 base from V and 0 bases from J, with 21 bases in between. The length of the CDR3 is 19 residues. As DNA, the CDR3 is TGTGCCAGCAGCTTAGAAGGGGGGCTAGCGGTAAAGTACCAAGAGACCCAGTACTTC. Its translation: CASSLEGGLAVKYQETQYF.

In nucleotides, the CDR3 is TGTGCCAGCAGCCCGGGGGGCCAAGAGACCCAGTACTTC. It yields the protein CASSPGGQETQYF. V gene TRBV5-6 combines with J gene TRBJ2-5; 7 bases agree with TRBD2. Germline CDR1 is SGHDT and CDR2 is YYEEEE. The CDR3 loop spans 13 amino acids. V trimming: 4 bases; J trimming: 1 base; junction bases outside the gene matches: 1. The complete variable domain, with remaining parts taken from reference TRBV5-6 and TRBJ2-5, reads DAGVTQSPTHLIKTRGQQVTLRCSPKSGHDTVSWYQQALGQGPQFIFQYYEEEERQRGNFPDRFSGHQFPNYSSELNVNALLLGDSALYLCASSPGGQETQYFGPGTRLLVL.

The rearrangement uses TRBV19 and TRBJ2-1, with 9 bases aligning to TRBD2. Germline V CDR1 and CDR2: LNHDA, SQIVND (reference sequence). The CDR3 is 15 residues long. V was pared by 3 bases and J by 6 bases, with 6 bases of the junction left unmatched. CDR3 nucleotides: TGTGCCAGTAGTATTGGGTTAGCGGGAGCCAATGAGCAGTTCTTC. This codes for CASSIGLAGANEQFF. Drawing the rest from reference TRBV19 and TRBJ2-1, the complete variable domain is DGGITQSPKYLFRKEGQNVTLSCEQNLNHDAMYWYRQDPGQGLRLIYYSQIVNDFQKGDIAEGYSVSREKKESFPLTVTSAQKNPTAFYLCASSIGLAGANEQFFGPGTRLTVL.

This clone was observed a few times. CDR3 nucleotide sequence: TGTGCCAGCAGCTTTAGGGCTAGCGGGGGGTCTTGGGGGGAGACCCAGTACTTC. This gives the protein CASSFRASGGSWGETQYF. The gene calls are TRBV7-8 and TRBJ2-5; 11 nucleotides align to TRBD2. With V trimmed by 3 bases and J by 5 bases, 14 bases remained unmatched. The CDR3 is 18 amino acids. Germline values: CDR1 SGHVS, CDR2 FQNEAQ. The full variable domain, rest sourced from reference TRBV7-8 and TRBJ2-5, is GAGVSQSPRYKVAKRGQDVALRCDPISGHVSLFWYQQALGQGPEFLTYFQNEAQLDKSGLPSDRFFAERPEGSVSTLKIQRTQQEDSAVYLCASSFRASGGSWGETQYFGPGTRLLVL.

V is TRBV9 and J is TRBJ2-2; 12 nucleotides agree with TRBD1. This CDR3 contains 19 residues. CDR1 SGDLS and CDR2 YYNGEE come from the germline V gene. Losses at the gene ends were 3 bases for V and 7 bases for J; bases not matched to a gene: 16. The CDR3 DNA reads as TGTGCCAGCAGCGAATTGAGAGGGGGGACAGGGGGCAATATCGGGGAGCTGTTTTTT. Residues: CASSELRGGTGGNIGELFF.

In this sample, this clone turned up once. The gene calls are TRBV5-4 and TRBJ1-1; TRBD1 might be the D (6 bases). CDR3 length: 14 residues. Germline CDR1 and CDR2: SGHNT and YYREEE (reference sequence). The germline V and J ends were trimmed by 3 bases and 1 base, with 10 bases remaining between them. As DNA, the CDR3 is TGTGCCAGCAGCTCCGGGACACGGAACACTGAAGCTTTCTTT. As protein: CASSSGTRNTEAFF.